These T cell receptor beta chains were read from a single sample in a study of blood T cell repertoires in COVID-19. Libraries were prepared by immunoSEQ multiplex PCR; TCRdb keeps only in-frame clonotypes and omits some of them. The sample consists of about 200,000 clones, 75% to 85% of them appearing once. The sequencing input was PBMCs or T cells enriched from blood (not recorded which). The receptors were sampled from a middle-aged woman with acute COVID-19. Each CDR3 is given with its conserved first and last residue. The D gene is left open where the match is weak. Only some rows state a clone size, as once, few, many or a class for expanded clones.

TRBJ1-4 NA NA TRBV7-8 CASSPNLEGPLASTNEKLFF TGTGCCAGCAGCCCCAACCTGGAGGGACCGCTAGCCAGCACTAATGAAAAACTGTTTTTT
TRBJ1-1 NA TRBD1 TRBV11-2 CASSLVGQRMNTEAFF TGTGCCAGCAGCTTAGTGGGACAGAGGATGAACACTGAAGCTTTCTTT
TRBJ1-1 NA NA TRBV6-5 CASFRVTGAEAFF TGTGCCAGCTTCAGGGTAACGGGAGCTGAAGCTTTCTTT
TRBJ2-1 NA NA TRBV24-1 CATSLEVGGQFF TGTGCCACCAGCTTGGAGGTGGGAGGGCAGTTCTTC
TRBJ1-1 NA NA TRBV28 CASSLPGTIRAEAFF TGTGCCAGCAGTTTACCTGGGACAATTCGTGCTGAAGCTTTCTTT
TRBJ1-5 NA TRBD1 TRBV10-3 CAISSDRVGAPQHF TGTGCCATCAGTTCTGACAGGGTCGGGGCGCCCCAGCATTTT
TRBJ1-2 NA TRBD1 TRBV2 CASSRGQPGDYGYTF TGTGCCAGCAGCCGGGGACAGCCCGGAGACTATGGCTACACCTTC
TRBJ1-2 once NA TRBV28 CASSSARPAGYTF TGTGCCAGCAGTAGCGCCCGGCCCGCCGGCTACACCTTC
TRBJ1-3 NA TRBD1 TRBV5-5 CASSFRGESGNTIYF TGTGCCAGCAGCTTCAGGGGGGAGTCCGGAAACACCATATATTTT
TRBJ1-5 many NA TRBV7-9 CASSDNRDSNQPQHF TGTGCCAGCAGCGATAACAGGGATAGCAATCAGCCCCAGCATTTT
TRBJ2-1 NA NA TRBV28 CASSDSHPSYNEQFF TGTGCCAGCAGTGATAGCCATCCCTCCTACAATGAGCAGTTCTTC
TRBJ2-7 few TRBD2 TRBV11-2 CASSLRLAGAGYEQYF TGTGCCAGCAGCTTACGACTAGCGGGAGCAGGATACGAGCAGTACTTC
TRBJ1-5 NA NA TRBV18 CASSPETGANQPQHF TGTGCCAGCTCACCAGAGACGGGAGCAAATCAGCCCCAGCATTTT
TRBJ1-2 once NA TRBV28 CASGGGARYGYTF TGTGCCTCAGGTGGGGGGGCGCGGTATGGCTACACCTTC
TRBJ1-3 NA NA TRBV18 CASSPATGNSGNTIYF TGTGCCAGCTCACCAGCCACAGGGAACTCTGGAAACACCATATATTTT
TRBJ2-1 NA TRBD1 TRBV16 CASTQTGQGVWNEQFF TGTGCCAGCACCCAAACGGGACAGGGAGTGTGGAATGAGCAGTTCTTC
TRBJ2-1 medium-sized NA TRBV6-1 CASSLYNEQFF TGTGCCAGCAGTCTTTACAATGAGCAGTTCTTC
TRBJ1-2 NA TRBD1 TRBV28 CASRRTGTEDGYTF TGTGCCAGCAGGCGAACCGGGACAGAGGATGGCTACACCTTC
TRBJ1-5 NA TRBD1 TRBV12-3/TRBV12-4 CASKRTGWQPQHF TGTGCCAGCAAACGGACAGGGTGGCAGCCCCAGCATTTT
TRBJ1-1 NA TRBD1 TRBV5-4 CASSSRTGSNTEAFF TGTGCCAGCAGCTCGAGGACAGGGTCGAACACTGAAGCTTTCTTT
TRBJ1-2 few TRBD1 TRBV6-5 CASSYSQQGARGYTF TGTGCCAGCAGTTACTCGCAACAGGGGGCGAGGGGCTACACCTTC
TRBJ2-1 NA TRBD2 TRBV10-2 CASSEVAGASSEQFF TGCGCCAGCAGTGAGGTAGCGGGGGCCTCCTCCGAGCAGTTCTTC
TRBJ2-7 NA NA TRBV7-3 CASSPNRDGYEQYF TGTGCCAGCAGCCCCAACAGGGATGGTTACGAGCAGTACTTC
TRBJ1-1 NA NA TRBV6-5 CATAGDNTEAFF TGTGCCACGGCGGGGGATAACACTGAAGCTTTCTTT
TRBJ2-7 once TRBD1 TRBV7-9 CASSPRGQGRLEQYF TGTGCCAGCAGCCCCCGGGGACAGGGGCGCCTGGAGCAGTACTTC
TRBJ2-5 NA TRBD1 TRBV2 CASREDRVLETQYF TGTGCCAGCAGAGAGGACAGGGTGTTGGAGACCCAGTACTTC
TRBJ2-7 NA TRBD2 TRBV19 CASSPWTSGTHQYF TGTGCCAGTAGTCCGTGGACTAGCGGGACCCATCAGTACTTC
TRBJ1-1 NA TRBD1 TRBV30 CAWSDRATEAFF TGTGCCTGGAGCGACAGGGCTACTGAAGCTTTCTTT
TRBJ2-7 NA NA TRBV7-3 CASSLGRGTYEQYF TGTGCCAGCAGCTTAGGCAGGGGTACCTACGAGCAGTACTTC
TRBJ2-3 NA NA TRBV7-2 CASTLGGAWVTDTQYF TGTGCCAGCACCCTGGGTGGAGCCTGGGTCACAGATACGCAGTATTTT
TRBJ2-1 few TRBD1 TRBV2 CASERGQEINEQFF TGTGCCAGCGAGAGAGGACAGGAAATAAATGAGCAGTTCTTC
TRBJ1-5 NA NA TRBV18 CASSPRAVPNQPQHF TGTGCCAGCTCACCACGGGCCGTACCCAATCAGCCCCAGCATTTT
TRBJ2-1 few TRBD2 TRBV7-3 CASSLTGASGRISYNEQFF TGTGCCAGCAGCTTAACGGGGGCTAGCGGGAGGATTTCCTACAATGAGCAGTTCTTC
TRBJ2-7 NA NA TRBV19 CASSRFTGEVYEQYF TGTGCCAGTAGTCGCTTTACAGGGGAGGTGTACGAGCAGTACTTC
TRBJ2-2 NA TRBD2 TRBV5-1 CASSLASGGLNTGELFF TGCGCCAGCAGCTTGGCCAGCGGGGGACTGAACACCGGGGAGCTGTTTTTT
TRBJ2-5 NA TRBD1 TRBV27 CASSPRSRQGRAETQYF TGTGCCAGCAGTCCCCGTTCCCGACAGGGTAGGGCGGAGACCCAGTACTTC
TRBJ1-1 once NA TRBV6-2/TRBV6-3 CASSSRQLGNTEAFF TGTGCCAGCAGTTCCCGACAGTTGGGGAACACTGAAGCTTTCTTT
TRBJ1-2 NA NA TRBV6-5 CASSPGTLQYGYTF TGTGCCAGCAGTCCGGGGACATTGCAATATGGCTACACCTTC
TRBJ2-2 NA TRBD1 TRBV7-2 CASARDSNALGTGELFF TGTGCCAGCGCACGGGACAGTAATGCCTTGGGGACCGGGGAGCTGTTTTTT
TRBJ2-3 NA NA TRBV6-5 CASSYSRHMDTQYF TGTGCCAGCAGTTACTCCCGACATATGGATACGCAGTATTTT
TRBJ1-1 NA NA TRBV28 CASSAPRNTEAFF TGTGCCAGCAGCGCCCCGAGGAACACTGAAGCTTTCTTT
TRBJ2-3 NA NA TRBV7-2 CASRQSRGSDTQYF TGTGCCAGCAGGCAAAGCAGGGGTTCCGATACGCAGTATTTT
TRBJ1-5 NA NA TRBV4-3 CASSQDVMRVNQPQHF TGCGCCAGCAGCCAAGATGTTATGCGGGTCAATCAGCCCCAGCATTTT